A selection of T cell receptor beta chains follows, all from one sample in a study of blood T cell repertoires in COVID-19. TCRdb keeps only in-frame clones here, not all; method: immunoSEQ multiplex PCR. The sample has 45,000 or so clones; roughly 89% are singletons. Source material: peripheral blood. These receptors all stem from a middle-aged man with COVID-19, enrolled during active disease. Each CDR3 is given with its conserved first and last residue. D genes are given only for firm matches. Size tells how often a clone was seen (once, few, many) or the class of an expanded clone, and some rows leave it out.

CASRDDGSYEQYF	TGTGCCAGCAGAGACGACGGGTCCTACGAGCAGTACTTC	-	13	TRBV7-9	TRBJ2-7	-
CASSERGTSPLHF	TGTGCCAGCAGTGAGCGGGGCACCTCACCCCTCCACTTT	-	13	TRBV25-1	TRBJ1-6	-
CASSLTSGRGNEQFF	TGTGCCAGCAGTCTGACTAGCGGGAGGGGTAATGAGCAGTTCTTC	TRBD2	15	TRBV28	TRBJ2-1	few
CASSLVPSGGAYEQYF	TGTGCCAGCAGCTTAGTGCCTAGCGGGGGGGCCTACGAGCAGTACTTC	TRBD2	16	TRBV7-2	TRBJ2-7	-
CASSRTGGADTQYF	TGTGCCAGCAGCCGGACAGGCGGAGCAGATACGCAGTATTTT	TRBD1	14	TRBV5-8	TRBJ2-3	-
CASSLATGGAGNEQFF	TGTGCCAGCAGCTTAGCTACGGGAGGAGCCGGCAATGAGCAGTTCTTC	TRBD2	16	TRBV7-9	TRBJ2-1	-
CASSSRSGRDPYNEQFF	TGTGCCAGCAGCTCCAGGAGCGGGAGGGACCCCTACAATGAGCAGTTCTTC	TRBD2	17	TRBV13	TRBJ2-1	few
CASSHGSGSNQPQHF	TGCGCCAGCAGCCATGGGTCGGGGAGCAATCAGCCCCAGCATTTT	-	15	TRBV4-1	TRBJ1-5	-
CATSDPGTDYGYTF	TGTGCCACCAGTGATCCCGGGACAGACTATGGCTACACCTTC	TRBD1	14	TRBV24-1	TRBJ1-2	-
CASSSLVTSGRTSYNEQFF	TGTGCCAGCAGTTCCCTGGTTACTAGCGGGAGGACCTCCTACAATGAGCAGTTCTTC	TRBD2	19	TRBV27	TRBJ2-1	-
CASSIGRTYEQYF	TGTGCCAGTAGTATCGGTAGAACCTACGAGCAGTACTTC	-	13	TRBV19	TRBJ2-7	-
CAISIGQGSYGYTF	TGTGCCATCAGTATCGGGCAGGGAAGCTATGGCTACACCTTC	-	14	TRBV10-3	TRBJ1-2	-
CASSTGDWSYEQYF	TGTGCCAGCAGCACAGGGGATTGGTCCTACGAGCAGTACTTC	TRBD1	14	TRBV7-3	TRBJ2-7	-